Each of the 7 T cell receptor beta chains below was sequenced from the same sample in a study of blood T cell repertoires in COVID-19. Produced via immunoSEQ multiplex PCR; TCRdb's table is partial and in-frame only. The sample shows 150,000 to 200,000 clones, around 80% of them seen only once. Sequencing input: peripheral blood. These receptor sequences come from a man in his fifties who had recovered from COVID-19.

The chain combines TRBV12-3 or TRBV12-4 with TRBJ2-7, with TRBD1 identical over 7 bases. This CDR3 comprises 12 residues. V dropped 2 bases and J dropped 12; count of bases not matched to a gene: 7. The CDR3 here is CASSLLGGVRYF. The CDR3 DNA is TGTGCCAGCAGTTTATTAGGGGGCGTAAGGTACTTC.

The chain is built from TRBV6-2 or TRBV6-3 and TRBJ2-2; TRBD2 aligns across 13 bases. V trimming: 4 bases; J trimming: 10 bases; junction bases outside the gene matches: 6. The CDR3 runs 15 residues. Germline assignment: CDR1 MNHEY and CDR2 SVGEGT. CDR3 DNA: TGTGCCAGCAGTTTCTGGACTAGCGGGAGAAAGGAGCTGTTTTTT. This gives the protein CASSFWTSGRKELFF.

V gene TRBV27 combines with J gene TRBJ1-2, with 8 bases identical to TRBD1. CDR1 is MNHEY and CDR2 is SMNVEV in the germline V gene (reference sequence). The CDR3 contains 13 residues. V was clipped by 3 bases and J by 3 bases; unmatched bases: 0. For the CDR3, the DNA is TGTGCCAGCAGTTTGGACAGGGACTATGGCTACACCTTC. Translated: CASSLDRDYGYTF.

The chain has TRBV29-1 and TRBJ2-2; 14 bases agree with TRBD2. The germline gives CDR1 SQVTM, CDR2 ANQGSEA. The CDR3 consists of 15 residues. CDR3: CSAGTSGSVTGELFF. The CDR3 DNA reads TGCAGTGCCGGGACTAGCGGGAGTGTCACCGGGGAGCTGTTTTTT.

As DNA, the CDR3 is TGTGCCAGCAGCTTTCCAGGGTATAACTACGAGCAGTACTTC. Translation gives CASSFPGYNYEQYF. This rearrangement joins TRBV7-2 to TRBJ2-7; D might be TRBD1 (5 bases). This CDR3 has 14 residues. CDR1 and CDR2 from the germline V gene are SGHTA and FQGNSA. Between the trimmed V and J ends, which lost 3 bases and 3 bases, there was a span of 12 bases.

The chain joins TRBV19 to TRBJ2-5, with D possibly TRBD1 on 6 matching bases. Germline V gene lookup returns CDR1 LNHDA and CDR2 SQIVND (reference sequence). The germline V and J ends were trimmed by 4 bases and 5 bases, with 11 bases remaining between them. This CDR3 contains 13 residues. The chain's CDR3 is CASSNRVRETQYF. The CDR3 DNA reads as TGTGCCAGTAGTAACAGGGTTAGGGAGACCCAGTACTTC.

This sequence joins TRBV19 and TRBJ1-5, with a weak D call TRBD1 (6 bases). The CDR3 is made up of 17 amino acids. Germline V gene lookup returns CDR1 LNHDA and CDR2 SQIVND (reference sequence). The V and J ends lost 1 base and 0 bases respectively, with 13 bases between them. CDR3 nucleotides: TGTGCCAGTAGTATAGGGGATCAGGGGTATAGCAATCAGCCCCAGCATTTT. Encoded protein: CASSIGDQGYSNQPQHF.